This entry features one TCR beta chain sequence. Its specific antigen is unknown. Base quality data are lacking; no much larger clone is found one base away. CDR3 length: 13 amino acids, cysteine to phenylalanine. The DNA shown is the 39-base CDR3, in frame from base 1. Between the V and J ends, shortened by 0 bases and 5 bases respectively, the junction contains 7 bases. From a lookup of the germline V gene, CDR1 and CDR2 are MNHEY and SVGAGI. The entry originates in a study of OX40 agonist ivuxolimab in advanced cancers. About the investigation overall: Ivuxolimab was a fully human IgG2 agonistic monoclonal antibody targeting the costimulatory receptor OX40 (CD134). Of the 50 to 55 patients in dose escalation, 19 had hepatocellular carcinoma, approximately 15 had melanoma, 9 had renal cell carcinoma and 9 had head and neck cancer. The dose-escalation cohort was over 70% male with a mean age of roughly 60 years, ranging from roughly 20 to 85. The paper describes the monotherapy dose-escalation part (N ≈ 49 patients) of the phase I trial of ivuxolimab. Partial responses occurred in three dose-escalation patients, of whom one had hepatocellular carcinoma and two had cutaneous melanoma. Prior anti-PD-1, anti-PD-L1 or anti-CTLA-4 therapy was permitted, and about two fifths of dose-escalation patients had received checkpoint inhibitors. Intravenous ivuxolimab was administered to patients every 2 weeks at six dose levels: 0.01, 0.1, 0.3, 1.5, 3 and 10 mg/kg. Peripheral TCRbeta sequencing aimed to test whether ivuxolimab altered TCR sequence diversity and caused clonal T-cell expansion.

Patients with a history of autoimmune disease or receiving systemic immunosuppression were excluded from the trial. In every dose cohort, peripheral blood was drawn for TCR sequencing at baseline, cycle 4 day 1, and cycle 7 day 1. The samples were drawn from a first-in-human, open-label, multicenter phase I dose-escalation trial of ivuxolimab. Adults with locally advanced or metastatic head and neck squamous cell, hepatocellular, melanoma or renal cell carcinoma were enrolled in the trial. Before TCR sequencing, CD4+ and CD8+ T cells were separately sorted from peripheral blood. The investigation overall reported the following: After ivuxolimab, CD8+ T cells had more expanded clones than CD4+ T cells on average. In partial responders in the 0.1-3.0 mg/kg groups, normalized peripheral clonal expansion was found to be among the lowest, especially among CD8+ T cells. Low levels of normalized T-cell clonal expansion were also seen in some nonresponding patients. The antigen specificity of the clonally expanded peripheral T cells was not determined. At doses from 0.1 to 3.0 mg/kg, clonal expansion was seen in both CD4+ and CD8+ blood T cells between baseline and week 6.

Genomic DNA was extracted from sorted cells for sequencing of the TCRbeta CDR3 region. The immunoSEQ Assay was used to sequence the TCRbeta CDR3 regions. What TCRdb holds here is the immuneACCESS table cut down to in-frame rearrangements. Part of the clones is not present; checked against another copy, under half of the missing clones reflect an unresolved V gene, and the others are unexplained. For this sample the table gives more than 25,000 clones, of which approximately 86% were detected only once. 25% to 40% of the sample lies in the top ten. The rearranged chain carries TRBV6-5 and TRBJ1-1; the D gene lacks a confident call. The TCR comes from an adult with an advanced solid tumor such as melanoma, head and neck, liver or kidney cancer. Specimen: CD4+ or CD8+ T cells sorted from blood, collected in a trial of the OX40 agonist ivuxolimab. CDR3 region: CASSYSAPTEAFF. The bases are TGTGCCAGCAGTTACTCGGCCCCTACTGAAGCTTTCTTT.